One and the same sample provided the 32 T cell receptor beta chains below, sequenced in a study of early T cells in non-severe SARS-CoV-2 infection. TCRdb ran MiXCR on the 5' RACE reads and lists one entry per CDR3 protein. The sample includes 35,000 to 45,000 distinct CDR3 sequences, roughly 5% of them seen just once. Sequenced sample: whole blood. The receptors derive from an adult who was a healthcare worker with PCR-confirmed SARS-CoV-2 infection or an uninfected control (not recorded which).

This clonotype was seen repeatedly, ten times or more. The CDR3 protein is CSARDIWDRGFTDTQYF. The CDR3 DNA reads as TGCAGTGCTAGAGATATCTGGGACAGGGGATTTACAGATACGCAGTATTTT. This chain connects TRBV20-1 to TRBJ2-3, with TRBD1 matching 10 bases. This CDR3 has 17 residues. Germline V CDR1 and CDR2: DFQATT, SNEGSKA (reference sequence). The junction had 9 bases not matched to a gene; V was cut back by 0 bases and J by 3 bases.

This rearrangement joins TRBV4-2 to TRBJ2-5, with no clear D. CDR3 length equals 15 residues. The V gene lost 0 bases and the J gene lost 1 base, with 9 bases spanning the gap. CDR1 and CDR2 (germline): LGHNA, YNFKEQ. CDR3: CASSQDRQTQETQYF. For the CDR3, the DNA is TGTGCCAGCAGCCAAGATCGCCAGACCCAAGAGACCCAGTACTTC.

On this clonotype: A read error may be the cause here, since a much bigger clone is one base away. The genes are TRBV6-2 or TRBV6-3 and TRBJ2-2, with D unclear. V was shortened by 6 bases and J by 4 bases, with 12 bases between the two germline ends. CDR1 is MNHEY, CDR2 SVGEGT, per germline. The CDR3 is 14 residues long. The CDR3 DNA reads TGTGCCAGCAGCCTAATGGGGTTCACCGGGGAGCTGTTTTTT. Protein sequence: CASSLMGFTGELFF.

The rearrangement joins TRBV15 to TRBJ2-5; TRBD2 aligns across 9 bases. J lost 7 bases, V lost 5 bases, and 8 bases had no gene match. Germline assignment: CDR1 LNHNV and CDR2 YYDKDF (reference sequence). This CDR3 comprises 14 residues. The chain's CDR3 is CATSGASGKGTQYF. CDR3 nucleotide sequence: TGTGCCACCAGCGGAGCTAGCGGGAAGGGGACCCAGTACTTC. The full variable domain, rest sourced from reference TRBV15 and TRBJ2-5, is DAMVIQNPRYQVTQFGKPVTLSCSQTLNHNVMYWYQQKSSQAPKLLFHYYDKDFNNEADTPDNFQSRRPNTSFCFLDIRSPGLGDTAMYLCATSGASGKGTQYFGPGTRLLVL.

J is TRBJ2-3 and V is TRBV7-6, with TRBD1 matching 7 bases. Trimming removed 5 bases from V and 5 bases from J; junction bases left unmatched: 10. This CDR3 has 15 amino acids. Looked up from germline, CDR1 is SGHVS and CDR2 is FNYEAQ. For the CDR3, the DNA is TGTGCCAGCAGCCCTAGGAAGGGGGCGGTAGATACGCAGTATTTT. Protein: CASSPRKGAVDTQYF.

This clonotype came up many times. The chain uses TRBV20-1 and TRBJ1-4, with 8 bases that match TRBD1. CDR1 is DFQATT, CDR2 SNEGSKA, per germline (reference sequence). V shed 6 bases, J shed 7 bases, and the junction held 7 bases outside the gene matches. The CDR3 is 13 amino acids. The CDR3 region has the DNA TGCAGTGCCCTTGGACAGGGATTTGAAAAACTGTTTTTT. Translation: CSALGQGFEKLFF.

The genes are TRBV5-1 and TRBJ2-3, with TRBD1 identical over 7 bases. Trimming at V came to 2 bases and at J to 4 bases, leaving 7 bases not matched to a gene. CDR3 length: 15 amino acids. Germline CDR1 and CDR2: SGHRS and YFSETQ. CDR3 protein: CASSLPQGVSDTQYF. CDR3 DNA: TGCGCCAGCAGCTTACCCCAGGGGGTCTCAGATACGCAGTATTTT.

This clonotype was found many times. The CDR3 DNA reads as TGTGCCAGCAGTTACCAATCCGCGGCTGGGGCCAACGTCCTGACTTTC. Its translation is CASSYQSAAGANVLTF. The V gene is TRBV6-5, the J gene TRBJ2-6; D is unclear. The CDR3 length is 16 residues. V was cut by 2 bases and J by 2 bases, with 10 bases left in between. CDR1 and CDR2 (germline): MNHEY, SVGAGI.

This clonotype was counted ten times or more. The chain couples TRBV10-3 to TRBJ2-3; 7 bases are shared with TRBD1. This CDR3 has 12 residues. Per germline, CDR1 ENHRY and CDR2 SYGVKD. With V trimmed by 6 bases and J by 4 bases, 1 base remained unmatched. Here the CDR3 reads CAIRTGPDTQYF. In DNA form, the CDR3 reads TGTGCCATCAGGACAGGGCCAGATACGCAGTATTTT.

This clonotype was picked up many times. V usage is TRBV5-6 and J usage is TRBJ2-7; a possible D gene is TRBD2 (6 bases). Germline V gene lookup returns CDR1 SGHDT and CDR2 YYEEEE. The CDR3 contains 16 residues. Trimming cost V 1 base and J 2 bases, with 16 bases left between them. The CDR3 protein is CASSLKRRGYTYEQYF. The CDR3, as DNA: TGTGCCAGCAGCTTGAAACGGCGGGGCTATACCTACGAGCAGTACTTC.

There are a few counts of this clonotype. V usage is TRBV2 and J usage is TRBJ2-1; tentative D call: TRBD2 (5 bases). Germline V gene data show CDR1 as SNHLY and CDR2 as FYNNEI. V was trimmed by 8 bases and J by 2 bases, leaving 10 bases between them. The CDR3 is 13 residues long. CDR3 region: CASESGPYNEQFF. The CDR3 DNA sequence: TGTGCCAGCGAGAGCGGCCCCTACAATGAGCAGTTCTTC.

Ten or more counts support this clonotype. J is TRBJ2-7 and V is TRBV10-3; perhaps TRBD2 as D (7 bases). Germline loops: CDR1 ENHRY, CDR2 SYGVKD. The CDR3 has 15 amino acids. V lost 2 bases and J lost 5, with 16 bases in between. The CDR3 here is CAISERGAGVDEQYF. CDR3 coding DNA: TGTGCCATCAGTGAGCGGGGGGCCGGGGTCGACGAGCAGTACTTC.

This clonotype was seen ten or more times. The genes are TRBV5-6 and TRBJ1-2; possibly TRBD1 for D (6 bases). This CDR3 comprises 14 residues. CDR1 SGHDT and CDR2 YYEEEE come from the germline V gene. V was cut by 4 bases and J by 2 bases, with 12 bases left in between. CDR3 sequence reads: CASSQGRPNYGYTF. CDR3 coding DNA: TGTGCCAGCAGCCAGGGGCGACCCAACTATGGCTACACCTTC.

This clonotype was observed many times. The chain has TRBV9 and TRBJ2-7; 8 bases fit TRBD2. The J segment lost 7 bases and the V segment lost 2 bases, leaving 20 bases of the junction unmatched. The CDR3 totals 18 residues. Germline loops: CDR1 SGDLS, CDR2 YYNGEE. The CDR3: CASSVRAVSRTSSMEQYF. Written as DNA, the CDR3 is TGTGCCAGCAGCGTCCGGGCGGTGTCCAGGACTAGCTCGATGGAGCAGTACTTC.

This clonotype was counted many times. The rearrangement joins TRBV7-9 to TRBJ2-1; 14 bases align to TRBD2. CDR1 and CDR2 (germline): SEHNR, FQNEAQ (reference sequence). The CDR3 runs to 16 residues. J gave up 8 bases and V 3 bases, and 6 bases lay outside the gene matches. The CDR3 spells CASSFWGTSGSDEQFF. In DNA, the CDR3 is TGTGCCAGCAGCTTTTGGGGGACTAGCGGGAGTGATGAGCAGTTCTTC. Combining the CDR3 with reference TRBV7-9 and TRBJ2-1 gives the whole variable domain DTGVSQNPRHKITKRGQNVTFRCDPISEHNRLYWYRQTLGQGPEFLTYFQNEAQLEKSRLLSDRFSAERPKGSFSTLEIQRTEQGDSAMYLCASSFWGTSGSDEQFFGPGTRLTVL.

The table lists this clonotype with many counts. J is TRBJ2-1 and V is TRBV24-1; 8 nucleotides match TRBD2. Unmatched junction bases numbered 6, after V lost 4 bases and J lost 2 bases. Germline V lookup: CDR1 KGHDR, CDR2 SFDVKD. The CDR3 is 16 residues long. The CDR3 loop reads CATSETSGGAYNEQFF. The CDR3 DNA sequence: TGTGCCACCAGTGAAACTAGCGGAGGAGCCTACAATGAGCAGTTCTTC.

The rearrangement uses TRBV20-1 and TRBJ1-6; D call uncertain. The CDR3 consists of 13 residues. Trimming cost V 6 bases and J 0 bases, with 6 bases left between them. CDR1 DFQATT and CDR2 SNEGSKA come from the germline V gene (reference sequence). CDR3 protein: CSASSSYNSPLHF. CDR3 coding DNA: TGCAGTGCCTCTAGCTCCTATAATTCACCCCTCCACTTT.

This clonotype was detected many times. The rearrangement uses TRBV7-9 and TRBJ2-3; D uncertain. V lost 2 bases to trimming and J lost 1 base, with 19 bases between them. The germline V gene encodes CDR1 SEHNR and CDR2 FQNEAQ (reference sequence). CDR3 length equals 18 residues. The CDR3 loop is CASSLSPPYISRTDTQYF. CDR3 nucleotide sequence: TGTGCCAGCAGCTTATCCCCCCCCTACATTTCCCGCACAGATACGCAGTATTTT.

This clonotype occurred a few times. The chain links TRBV5-6 to TRBJ1-2; D is uncertain. Looked up from germline, CDR1 is SGHDT and CDR2 is YYEEEE. The CDR3 is made up of 14 amino acids. V lost 2 bases, J lost 4 bases, and 12 bases lay in between. The CDR3 coding sequence is TGTGCCAGCAGCTTCGGAGGCCCTGGCTATGGCTACACCTTC. Its translation: CASSFGGPGYGYTF.

The chain joins TRBV30 to TRBJ2-3, with D possibly being TRBD1 (5 bases). CDR1 and CDR2 from the germline V gene are GTSNPN and SVGIG (reference sequence). V lost 0 bases and J 5 bases, leaving 12 bases between the germline ends. This CDR3 comprises 14 residues. CDR3 residues: CAWSVLAGKDTQYF. The CDR3 nucleotides read TGTGCCTGGAGTGTATTGGCAGGGAAAGATACGCAGTATTTT.

In this sample, this clonotype turned up many times. The chain has TRBV11-2 and TRBJ2-5; TRBD2 matches at 10 bases. V dropped 1 base and J dropped 5; count of bases not matched to a gene: 4. Germline V gene lookup returns CDR1 SGHAT and CDR2 FQNNGV. The CDR3 runs 15 residues. The CDR3: CASSLAVSGRETQYF. Written as DNA, the CDR3 is TGTGCCAGCAGCTTAGCCGTTAGCGGGAGGGAGACCCAGTACTTC.

This clonotype was observed many times. The V gene is TRBV20-1, the J gene TRBJ2-7; 9 bases match TRBD2. The CDR3 sequence is 17 residues long. Trimming cost V 6 bases and J 0 bases; bases outside gene matches: 15. The germline V gene has CDR1 DFQATT and CDR2 SNEGSKA (reference sequence). The CDR3 loop reads CSAAPQLAGEVSYEQYF. The CDR3 DNA is TGCAGTGCCGCCCCTCAATTAGCGGGAGAGGTCTCCTACGAGCAGTACTTC.

This clonotype was detected many times. The V gene is TRBV14, the J gene TRBJ1-5; the D gene is possibly TRBD1 (6 bases). Deletions cut 4 bases from V and 0 bases from J, with 19 bases between. This CDR3 region has 18 residues. CDR1 and CDR2 (germline): SGHDN, FVKESK. CDR3 sequence: CASSLRGTRGYSNQPQHF. As DNA, the CDR3 is TGTGCCAGCAGCCTCCGGGGGACCAGGGGTTATAGCAATCAGCCCCAGCATTTT.

This clonotype was observed many times. This sequence joins TRBV7-2 and TRBJ2-1; D is ambiguous. The CDR3 is 15 amino acids. V lost 0 bases and J lost 10, with 16 bases in between. Germline loops: CDR1 SGHTA, CDR2 FQGNSA. The CDR3 DNA is TGTGCCAGCAGCTTAGCGAGGTTGGGGATTCGGGAGCAGTTCTTC. This translates into CASSLARLGIREQFF. Full variable domain (outside the CDR3, taken from reference TRBV7-2 and TRBJ2-1): GAGVSQSPSNKVTEKGKDVELRCDPISGHTALYWYRQSLGQGLEFLIYFQGNSAPDKSGLPSDRFSAERTGGSVSTLTIQRTQQEDSAVYLCASSLARLGIREQFFGPGTRLTVL.

This clonotype was observed at least ten times. The gene calls are TRBV12-3 or TRBV12-4 and TRBJ1-1, with TRBD1 matching over 7 bases. With 5 bases clipped from V and 1 base from J, the junction kept 7 bases outside the gene matches. The CDR3 is 15 residues long. This CDR3 reads CASSPRQGPNTEAFF. CDR3 bases: TGTGCCAGCAGTCCTCGACAGGGCCCGAACACTGAAGCTTTCTTT.

This clonotype was seen ten or more times. The rearrangement joins TRBV11-3 to TRBJ2-2, with D perhaps matching TRBD1 (5 bases). There are 15 residues in the CDR3. Trimming left V 0 bases short and J 3 bases short, with 8 bases between. CDR1 SGHNT and CDR2 YENEEA come from the germline V gene. The CDR3 sequence is CASSLEGLDTGELFF. The CDR3 coding sequence is TGTGCCAGCAGCTTAGAGGGGCTGGACACCGGGGAGCTGTTTTTT.

This clonotype was seen at least ten times. The CDR3 DNA is TGTGCCAGCAGTTACCCGGGAGGTGGAGGGAACTATGGCTACACCTTC. Protein product: CASSYPGGGGNYGYTF. This chain uses TRBV6-6 with TRBJ1-2; no reliable D call. The V and J ends lost 2 bases and 2 bases respectively, with 15 bases between them. The CDR3 covers 16 residues. Germline-derived CDR1 and CDR2 are MNHNY and SVGAGI (reference sequence).

This clonotype appeared many times. The gene calls are TRBV12-3 or TRBV12-4 and TRBJ2-3; 7 bases match TRBD1. J was trimmed by 5 bases and V by 3 bases; bases with no gene match: 5. This CDR3 has 14 amino acids. CDR3 DNA sequence: TGTGCCAGCAGTTTCAGAGGGGACAGAGATACGCAGTATTTT. Its translation is CASSFRGDRDTQYF.

This clonotype was seen only a few times. The chain recombines TRBV28 with TRBJ2-7; 10 bases fit TRBD1. Trimming at V came to 2 bases and at J to 2 bases, leaving 6 bases not matched to a gene. CDR3 size: 16 residues. Germline V CDR1 and CDR2: MDHEN, SYDVKM. CDR3 region: CASSLRQGAGPYEQYF. Here the CDR3 DNA reads TGTGCCAGCAGTTTAAGACAGGGGGCAGGACCCTACGAGCAGTACTTC.

Only a few counts were recorded for this clonotype. The chain uses TRBV18 and TRBJ2-5; 8 bases align to TRBD1. Germline trimming cut 4 bases from V and 4 bases from J; bases unmatched to any gene: 8. Germline V lookup: CDR1 KGHSH, CDR2 LQKENI. The CDR3 consists of 15 residues. In nucleotides, the CDR3 is TGTGCCAGCTCACTACTTCGGACAGGGATAGAGACCCAGTACTTC. This gives the protein CASSLLRTGIETQYF.

This clonotype has a count of ten or more. This chain connects TRBV30 to TRBJ1-5; unclear D gene. Looked up from germline, CDR1 is GTSNPN and CDR2 is SVGIG (reference sequence). V lost 0 bases, J lost 2 bases, and 8 bases lay in between. CDR3 length: 14 amino acids. The CDR3: CAWSVLSRNQPQHF. CDR3 nucleotides: TGTGCCTGGAGTGTACTTAGCCGCAATCAGCCCCAGCATTTT. Together with reference TRBV30 and TRBJ1-5, the CDR3 gives the full variable domain: SQTIHQWPATLVQPVGSPLSLECTVEGTSNPNLYWYRQAAGRGLQLLFYSVGIGQISSEVPQNLSASRPQDRQFILSSKKLLLSDSGFYLCAWSVLSRNQPQHFGDGTRLSIL.

This clonotype was found many times. The rearrangement uses TRBV20-1 and TRBJ2-3; 7 nucleotides line up with TRBD2. The ends lost 6 bases at V and 1 base at J; junction bases unmatched: 10. Germline V CDR1 and CDR2: DFQATT, SNEGSKA (reference sequence). The CDR3 runs to 15 residues. CDR3 coding DNA: TGCAGTGCGGGCGGCGGGGGAATGGGCACAGATACGCAGTATTTT. It translates to CSAGGGGMGTDTQYF.